The rows below give T cell receptor beta chains drawn from one sample of a study of blood T cells in healthy people across ages. TCRdb re-called the 5' RACE reads with MiXCR, one entry per CDR3 protein. The data show around 1,700,000 distinct CDR3 sequences, with 28% seen just once and 7.7% held by the top ten. The sample comprised blood. These receptors were collected from a woman aged 25 to 39 in good health. CDR3s include the opening cysteine and the closing phenylalanine or tryptophan. A D gene is named only where the DNA matches it firmly. The size entry is marked missing in some rows and otherwise reads once, few, many or a size class.

abundance: -; d_gene: -; v_gene: TRBV29-1; j_gene: TRBJ2-7; CDR3aa: CSALPASSGRQYF; CDR3nt: TGCAGCGCCCTACCGGCTAGCTCAGGACGGCAGTACTTC
abundance: -; d_gene: -; v_gene: TRBV5-1; j_gene: TRBJ1-2; CDR3aa: CASTFGGTVYGYTF; CDR3nt: TGCGCCAGCACATTCGGAGGGACTGTTTATGGCTACACCTTC
abundance: few; d_gene: -; v_gene: TRBV9; j_gene: TRBJ2-7; CDR3aa: CASSVGGDPTYEQYF; CDR3nt: TGTGCCAGCAGCGTAGGGGGGGACCCAACCTACGAGCAGTACTTC
abundance: -; d_gene: TRBD2; v_gene: TRBV18; j_gene: TRBJ2-1; CDR3aa: CASSPGRGRVGEQFF; CDR3nt: TGTGCCAGCTCACCAGGGCGCGGGAGGGTCGGAGAGCAGTTCTTC
abundance: -; d_gene: -; v_gene: TRBV24-1; j_gene: TRBJ2-5; CDR3aa: CATRSPGETQYF; CDR3nt: TGTGCCACCAGGAGTCCGGGGGAGACCCAGTACTTC
abundance: -; d_gene: -; v_gene: TRBV10-3; j_gene: TRBJ2-1; CDR3aa: CAIAETRELSNEQFF; CDR3nt: TGTGCCATCGCCGAAACTAGAGAACTAAGCAATGAGCAGTTCTTC
abundance: many; d_gene: -; v_gene: TRBV20-1; j_gene: TRBJ2-7; CDR3aa: CSARDQMGEQYF; CDR3nt: TGCAGTGCTAGAGATCAAATGGGGGAACAGTACTTC
abundance: -; d_gene: TRBD1; v_gene: TRBV5-1; j_gene: TRBJ2-5; CDR3aa: CAGARDRGETQYF; CDR3nt: TGCGCCGGCGCCCGGGACAGGGGAGAGACCCAGTACTTC
abundance: -; d_gene: TRBD2; v_gene: TRBV6-2/TRBV6-3; j_gene: TRBJ2-1; CDR3aa: CASSYSPPSGVYNEQFF; CDR3nt: TGTGCCAGCAGTTACTCCCCTCCTAGCGGGGTATACAATGAGCAGTTCTTC
abundance: many; d_gene: -; v_gene: TRBV7-2; j_gene: TRBJ1-2; CDR3aa: CASSLDRGSYGYTF; CDR3nt: TGTGCCAGCAGCTTAGATCGGGGTTCTTATGGCTACACCTTC
abundance: -; d_gene: -; v_gene: TRBV7-2; j_gene: TRBJ2-3; CDR3aa: CASSLAGCPTDTQYF; CDR3nt: TGTGCCAGCAGCTTAGCGGGATGCCCCACAGATACGCAGTATTTT
abundance: few; d_gene: -; v_gene: TRBV6-4; j_gene: TRBJ2-1; CDR3aa: CASSDQEGWEQFF; CDR3nt: TGTGCCAGCAGTGATCAGGAGGGATGGGAGCAGTTCTTC
abundance: -; d_gene: TRBD1; v_gene: TRBV5-1; j_gene: TRBJ2-7; CDR3aa: CASSRTPPGQGTYEQYF; CDR3nt: TGCGCCAGCAGTCGTACCCCTCCGGGACAGGGTACCTACGAGCAGTACTTC
abundance: few; d_gene: -; v_gene: TRBV20-1; j_gene: TRBJ2-2; CDR3aa: CSAREGRGGRNTGELFF; CDR3nt: TGCAGTGCTAGAGAGGGTAGAGGCGGTCGCAACACCGGGGAGCTGTTTTTT
abundance: -; d_gene: -; v_gene: TRBV7-2; j_gene: TRBJ1-5; CDR3aa: CASSLNRDPPQHF; CDR3nt: TGTGCCAGCAGCTTAAACAGGGATCCGCCCCAGCATTTT
abundance: -; d_gene: -; v_gene: TRBV28; j_gene: TRBJ2-3; CDR3aa: CASSGTGTQGTDTQYF; CDR3nt: TGTGCCAGCAGTGGCACCGGGACCCAGGGCACAGATACGCAGTATTTT
abundance: many; d_gene: TRBD2; v_gene: TRBV5-1; j_gene: TRBJ2-5; CDR3aa: CASSLEAGQETQYF; CDR3nt: TGCGCCAGCAGCTTGGAAGCGGGGCAAGAGACCCAGTACTTC
abundance: few; d_gene: -; v_gene: TRBV5-1; j_gene: TRBJ2-1; CDR3aa: CASSTGYSGTSYNEQFF; CDR3nt: TGCGCCAGCAGCACCGGGTATAGCGGAACTTCCTACAATGAGCAGTTCTTC
abundance: many; d_gene: TRBD1; v_gene: TRBV12-3/TRBV12-4; j_gene: TRBJ2-1; CDR3aa: CASSFVGGGHNEQFF; CDR3nt: TGTGCCAGCAGTTTTGTAGGGGGCGGGCACAATGAGCAGTTCTTC
abundance: -; d_gene: -; v_gene: TRBV12-3/TRBV12-4; j_gene: TRBJ1-5; CDR3aa: CASSLKTGSQPQHF; CDR3nt: TGTGCCAGCAGTTTAAAGACAGGCAGTCAGCCCCAGCATTTT
abundance: many; d_gene: TRBD1; v_gene: TRBV7-9; j_gene: TRBJ2-1; CDR3aa: CASSRTGVEQFF; CDR3nt: TGTGCCAGCAGCCGGACAGGGGTTGAGCAGTTCTTC
abundance: few; d_gene: -; v_gene: TRBV12-5; j_gene: TRBJ2-7; CDR3aa: CASGPAGEQYF; CDR3nt: TGTGCTAGTGGTCCCGCGGGCGAGCAGTACTTC
abundance: few; d_gene: TRBD1; v_gene: TRBV5-5; j_gene: TRBJ2-1; CDR3aa: CASSFGQAGPEQFF; CDR3nt: TGTGCCAGCAGCTTTGGACAGGCCGGGCCTGAGCAGTTCTTC
abundance: few; d_gene: TRBD2; v_gene: TRBV28; j_gene: TRBJ2-1; CDR3aa: CASNIMSAGGNNEQFF; CDR3nt: TGTGCCAGCAACATTATGTCGGCGGGAGGGAACAATGAGCAGTTCTTC
abundance: -; d_gene: -; v_gene: TRBV5-5; j_gene: TRBJ2-7; CDR3aa: CASILEDSRPYYEQYF; CDR3nt: TGTGCCAGCATCTTGGAGGACAGTCGACCTTACTACGAGCAGTACTTC
abundance: -; d_gene: -; v_gene: TRBV20-1; j_gene: TRBJ1-5; CDR3aa: CSARRENQPQHF; CDR3nt: TGCAGTGCTAGGCGAGAAAATCAGCCCCAGCATTTT
abundance: -; d_gene: TRBD2; v_gene: TRBV5-1; j_gene: TRBJ2-7; CDR3aa: CASSLGTLAGGTYEQYF; CDR3nt: TGCGCCAGCAGCTTGGGTACGCTTGCGGGGGGTACCTACGAGCAGTACTTC
abundance: -; d_gene: -; v_gene: TRBV20-1; j_gene: TRBJ1-5; CDR3aa: CSAIGRVNQPQHF; CDR3nt: TGCAGTGCCATTGGGAGGGTCAATCAGCCCCAGCATTTT
abundance: many; d_gene: -; v_gene: TRBV6-5; j_gene: TRBJ1-6; CDR3aa: CASSYGQARNSPLHF; CDR3nt: TGTGCCAGCAGTTACGGGCAGGCCCGTAATTCACCCCTCCACTTT
abundance: -; d_gene: TRBD1; v_gene: TRBV6-1; j_gene: TRBJ1-4; CDR3aa: CASSEGTANEKLFF; CDR3nt: TGTGCCAGCAGTGAGGGGACAGCGAATGAAAAACTGTTTTTT
abundance: -; d_gene: TRBD2; v_gene: TRBV19; j_gene: TRBJ2-3; CDR3aa: CASRGAGLAGASTDTQYF; CDR3nt: TGTGCCAGTAGGGGCGCGGGACTAGCGGGGGCGAGCACAGATACGCAGTATTTT
abundance: few; d_gene: -; v_gene: TRBV20-1; j_gene: TRBJ2-3; CDR3aa: CSAQTGGFTDTQYF; CDR3nt: TGCAGTGCCCAGACGGGCGGCTTCACAGATACGCAGTATTTT
abundance: few; d_gene: -; v_gene: TRBV4-2; j_gene: TRBJ2-3; CDR3aa: CASSQVTGTLPDTQYF; CDR3nt: TGTGCCAGCAGCCAAGTAACGGGAACGCTCCCAGATACGCAGTATTTT
abundance: -; d_gene: TRBD2; v_gene: TRBV20-1; j_gene: TRBJ2-5; CDR3aa: CSARDAGGYQETQYF; CDR3nt: TGCAGTGCTAGAGATGCGGGAGGGTACCAAGAGACCCAGTACTTC
abundance: -; d_gene: TRBD2; v_gene: TRBV10-2; j_gene: TRBJ2-2; CDR3aa: CASRTSGGVSTGELFF; CDR3nt: TGCGCCAGCAGAACTAGCGGGGGGGTTAGCACCGGGGAGCTGTTTTTT
abundance: -; d_gene: TRBD1; v_gene: TRBV27; j_gene: TRBJ1-1; CDR3aa: CASSEYDRADTEAFF; CDR3nt: TGTGCCAGCAGTGAATATGACAGGGCGGACACTGAAGCTTTCTTT
abundance: few; d_gene: -; v_gene: TRBV5-1; j_gene: TRBJ2-1; CDR3aa: CASSVDAYNEQFF; CDR3nt: TGCGCCAGCAGCGTGGACGCCTACAATGAGCAGTTCTTC
abundance: many; d_gene: TRBD1; v_gene: TRBV12-3/TRBV12-4; j_gene: TRBJ1-1; CDR3aa: CASSSGGVTEAFF; CDR3nt: TGTGCCAGCAGTTCAGGGGGCGTCACTGAAGCTTTCTTT
abundance: few; d_gene: -; v_gene: TRBV3-1; j_gene: TRBJ2-1; CDR3aa: CASSQVEGGIYNEQFF; CDR3nt: TGTGCCAGCAGCCAAGTCGAGGGGGGGATCTACAATGAGCAGTTCTTC